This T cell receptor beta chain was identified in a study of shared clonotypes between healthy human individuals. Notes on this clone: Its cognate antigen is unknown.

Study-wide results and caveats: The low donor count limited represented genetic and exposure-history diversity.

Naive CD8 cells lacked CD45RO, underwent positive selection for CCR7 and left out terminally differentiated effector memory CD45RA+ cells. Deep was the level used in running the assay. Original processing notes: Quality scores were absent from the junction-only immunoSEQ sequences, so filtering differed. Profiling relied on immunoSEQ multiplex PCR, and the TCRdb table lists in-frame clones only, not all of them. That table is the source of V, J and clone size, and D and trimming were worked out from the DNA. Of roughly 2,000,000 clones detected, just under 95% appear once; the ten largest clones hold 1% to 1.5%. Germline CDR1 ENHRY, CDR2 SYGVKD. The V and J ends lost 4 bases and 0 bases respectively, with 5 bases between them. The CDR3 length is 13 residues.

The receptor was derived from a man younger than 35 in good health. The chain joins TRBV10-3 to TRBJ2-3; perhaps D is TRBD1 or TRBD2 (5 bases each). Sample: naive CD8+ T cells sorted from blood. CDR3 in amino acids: CAISGDSTDTQYF. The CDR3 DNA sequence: TGTGCCATCAGTGGGGACAGCACAGATACGCAGTATTTT.